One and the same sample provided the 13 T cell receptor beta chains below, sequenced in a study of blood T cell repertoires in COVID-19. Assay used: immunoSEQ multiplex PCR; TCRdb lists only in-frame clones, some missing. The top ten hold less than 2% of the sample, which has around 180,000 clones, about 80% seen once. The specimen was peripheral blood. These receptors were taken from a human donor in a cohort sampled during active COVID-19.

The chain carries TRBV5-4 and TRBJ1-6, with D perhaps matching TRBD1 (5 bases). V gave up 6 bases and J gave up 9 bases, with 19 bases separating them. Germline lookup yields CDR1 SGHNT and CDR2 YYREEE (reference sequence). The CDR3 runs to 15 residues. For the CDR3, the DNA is TGTGCCAGCACCATACGGGGGTCAGCGGGTTCACCCCTCCACTTT. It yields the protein CASTIRGSAGSPLHF.

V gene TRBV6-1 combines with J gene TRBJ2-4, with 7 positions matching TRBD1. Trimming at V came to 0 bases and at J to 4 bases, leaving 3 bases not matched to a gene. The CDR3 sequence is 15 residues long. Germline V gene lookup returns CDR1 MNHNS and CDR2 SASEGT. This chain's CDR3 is CASSEATGDKNIQYF. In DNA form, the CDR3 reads TGTGCCAGCAGTGAAGCTACAGGGGATAAAAACATTCAGTACTTC.

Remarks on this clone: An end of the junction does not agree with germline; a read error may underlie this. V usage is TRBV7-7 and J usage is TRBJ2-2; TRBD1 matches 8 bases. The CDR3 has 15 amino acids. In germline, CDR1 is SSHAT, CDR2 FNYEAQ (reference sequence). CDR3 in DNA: TGTGCTAGCAGCTTAGCGGACAGGGACACCGGGGAGCTGTTTTTT. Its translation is CASSLADRDTGELFF. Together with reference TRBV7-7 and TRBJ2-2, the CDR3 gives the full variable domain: GAGVSQSPRYKVTKRGQDVTLRCDPISSHATLYWYQQALGQGPEFLTYFNYEAQPDKSGLPSDRFSAERPEGSISTLTIQRTEQRDSAMYRCASSLADRDTGELFFGEGSRLTVL.

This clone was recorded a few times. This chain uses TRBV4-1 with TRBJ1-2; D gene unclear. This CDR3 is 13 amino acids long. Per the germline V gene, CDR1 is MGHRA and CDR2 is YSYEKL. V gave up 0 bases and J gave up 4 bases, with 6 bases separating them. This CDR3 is CASSQESSYGYTF. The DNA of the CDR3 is TGCGCCAGCAGCCAAGAAAGCTCCTATGGCTACACCTTC.

DNA of the CDR3: TGTGCCAGCAGTGCTACTAGCGGGAGAGGTTCGAATGAGCAGTTCTTC. Its translation: CASSATSGRGSNEQFF. The V gene is TRBV27, the J gene TRBJ2-1; TRBD2 agrees at 11 bases. The CDR3 consists of 16 residues. V gave up 5 bases and J gave up 7 bases; unmatched junction bases: 10. Germline-derived CDR1 and CDR2 are MNHEY and SMNVEV (reference sequence).

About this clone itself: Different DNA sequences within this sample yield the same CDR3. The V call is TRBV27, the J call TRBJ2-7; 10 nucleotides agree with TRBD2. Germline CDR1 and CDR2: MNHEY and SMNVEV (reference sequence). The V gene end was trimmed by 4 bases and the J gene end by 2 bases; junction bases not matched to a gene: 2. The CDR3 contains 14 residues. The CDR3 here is CASSSGLAAYEQYF. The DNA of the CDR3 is TGTGCCAGCAGTTCCGGACTAGCGGCCTACGAGCAGTACTTC.

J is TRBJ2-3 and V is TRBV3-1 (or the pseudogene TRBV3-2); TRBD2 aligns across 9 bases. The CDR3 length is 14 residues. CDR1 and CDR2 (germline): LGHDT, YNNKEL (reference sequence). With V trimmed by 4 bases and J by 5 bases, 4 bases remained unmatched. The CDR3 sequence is CASSPTSGRDTQYF. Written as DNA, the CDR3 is TGTGCCAGCAGCCCGACTAGCGGAAGAGATACGCAGTATTTT.

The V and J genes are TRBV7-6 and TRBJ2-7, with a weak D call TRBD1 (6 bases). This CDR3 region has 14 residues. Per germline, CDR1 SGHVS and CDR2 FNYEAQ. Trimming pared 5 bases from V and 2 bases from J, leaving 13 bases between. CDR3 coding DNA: TGTGCCAGCAGCGCCGATCAGGGGCCCTACGAGCAGTACTTC. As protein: CASSADQGPYEQYF.

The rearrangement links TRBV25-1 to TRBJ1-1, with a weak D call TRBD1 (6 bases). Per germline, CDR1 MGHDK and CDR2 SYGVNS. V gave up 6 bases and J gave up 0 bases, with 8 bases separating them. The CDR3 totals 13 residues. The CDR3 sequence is CASRDSLNTEAFF. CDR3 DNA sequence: TGTGCCAGCAGGGACAGTTTGAACACTGAAGCTTTCTTT.

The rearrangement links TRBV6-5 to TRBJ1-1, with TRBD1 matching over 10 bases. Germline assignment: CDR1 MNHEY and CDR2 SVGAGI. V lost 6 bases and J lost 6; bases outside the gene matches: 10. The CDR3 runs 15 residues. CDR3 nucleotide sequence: TGTGCCAGCAGCCTAAGAGGGACAGGGGTGTCTGAAGCTTTCTTT. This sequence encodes CASSLRGTGVSEAFF.

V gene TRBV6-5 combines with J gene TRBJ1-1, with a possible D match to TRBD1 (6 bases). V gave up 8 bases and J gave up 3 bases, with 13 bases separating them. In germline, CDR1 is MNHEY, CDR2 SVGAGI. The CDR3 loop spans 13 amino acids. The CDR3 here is CASGNRQDTEAFF. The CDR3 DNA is TGTGCCAGCGGGAATCGACAGGACACTGAAGCTTTCTTT.

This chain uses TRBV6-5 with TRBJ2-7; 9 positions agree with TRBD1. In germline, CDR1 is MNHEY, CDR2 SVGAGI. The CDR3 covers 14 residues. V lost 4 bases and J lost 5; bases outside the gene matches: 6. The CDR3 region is CASSLGQGSHEQYF. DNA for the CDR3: TGTGCCAGCAGTTTGGGACAGGGATCCCACGAGCAGTACTTC.

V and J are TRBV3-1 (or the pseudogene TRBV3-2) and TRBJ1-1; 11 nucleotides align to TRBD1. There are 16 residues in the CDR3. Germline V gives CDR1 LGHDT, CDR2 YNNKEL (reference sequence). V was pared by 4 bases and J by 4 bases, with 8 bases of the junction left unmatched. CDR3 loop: CASSLTTGTGGTEAFF. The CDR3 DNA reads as TGTGCCAGCAGCCTTACCACCGGGACAGGGGGCACTGAAGCTTTCTTT.